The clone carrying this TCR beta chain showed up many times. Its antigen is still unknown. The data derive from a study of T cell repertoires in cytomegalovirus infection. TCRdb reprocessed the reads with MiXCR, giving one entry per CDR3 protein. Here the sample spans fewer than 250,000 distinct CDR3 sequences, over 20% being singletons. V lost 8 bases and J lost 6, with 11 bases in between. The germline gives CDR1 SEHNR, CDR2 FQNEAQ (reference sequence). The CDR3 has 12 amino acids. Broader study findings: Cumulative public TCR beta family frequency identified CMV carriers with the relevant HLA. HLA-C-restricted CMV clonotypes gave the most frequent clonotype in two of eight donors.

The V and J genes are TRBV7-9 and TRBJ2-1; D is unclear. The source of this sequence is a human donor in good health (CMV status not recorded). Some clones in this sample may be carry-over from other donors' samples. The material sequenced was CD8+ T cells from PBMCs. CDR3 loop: CASAYRANEQFF. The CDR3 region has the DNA TGTGCCAGCGCTTACCGAGCCAATGAGCAGTTCTTC.